This T cell receptor (beta chain) came from a study of T cells in localized non-small cell lung cancer. The ends were cut back, 2 bases at V and 3 bases at J, with 5 bases in the middle. Germline V gene lookup returns CDR1 KGHSH and CDR2 LQKENI. The CDR3 length is 12 residues. TCRdb's table, derived via immunoSEQ multiplex PCR, lists solely in-frame clones and lacks some. Counted here are about 31,000 clones, roughly 90% occurring once; the ten biggest clones make up less than 5%. A word on this clone: This CDR3 is also generated by other DNA sequences in the sample.

This specimen was peripheral blood mononuclear cells, taken before any cancer treatment. This TCR was sampled from a woman aged 35-75 years with stage III lung adenocarcinoma. The chain couples TRBV18 to TRBJ2-7; unclear D gene. The CDR3, as DNA: TGTGCCAGCTCACCAAGTAGCTACGAGCAGTACTTC. It yields the protein CASSPSSYEQYF.